The 9 T cell receptor beta chains listed next were all sequenced from one sample in a study of neoadjuvant anti-PD-1 for oral cavity cancer. As to time point: after neoadjuvant nivolumab, at surgical resection. Produced via immunoSEQ multiplex PCR; TCRdb's table is partial and in-frame only. The sample shows more than 13,000 clones, just under 75% of them seen only once. The source was PBMCs, collected after nivolumab (anti-PD-1) treatment. All receptors derive from a person between 40 and 85 years old with oral cavity squamous cell carcinoma.

The J gene is TRBJ1-2, the V gene TRBV25-1; TRBD1 agrees at 11 bases. V lost 6 bases and J lost 7; bases outside the gene matches: 7. The CDR3 consists of 14 residues. Germline CDR1 and CDR2: MGHDK and SYGVNS. CDR3 region: CASRTDRGLGGYTF. Here the CDR3 DNA reads TGTGCCAGCAGAACGGACAGGGGGCTTGGTGGCTACACCTTC.

V usage is TRBV6-6 and J usage is TRBJ2-5, with 7 positions matching TRBD1. The junction had 6 bases not matched to a gene; V was cut back by 6 bases and J by 2 bases. This CDR3 has 14 amino acids. The germline CDR1 and CDR2 sequences are MNHNY and SVGAGI (reference sequence). The CDR3 loop is CASSRRQGQETQYF. In DNA, the CDR3 is TGTGCCAGCAGCCGTCGACAGGGTCAAGAGACCCAGTACTTC.

The chain couples TRBV5-1 to TRBJ2-7; TRBD1 aligns across 12 bases. Germline V CDR1 and CDR2: SGHRS, YFSETQ. The CDR3 has 16 amino acids. The V segment lost 0 bases and the J segment 5 bases; nucleotides outside the gene matches: 6. CDR3 nucleotides: TGCGCCAGCAGCTTGGAGGTAGGGACAGGGGGCAACGAGCAGTACTTC. It yields the protein CASSLEVGTGGNEQYF.

The chain uses TRBV7-3 and TRBJ1-1, with D hard to call. CDR1 and CDR2 (germline): SGHTA, FQGTGA. The CDR3 has 13 amino acids. Trimming shortened V by 6 bases and J by 1 base, and 9 bases separated the two germline ends. CDR3 in amino acids: CASSQRQNTEAFF. In nucleotides, the CDR3 is TGTGCCAGCAGTCAGAGGCAGAACACTGAAGCTTTCTTT.

The chain links TRBV7-9 to TRBJ1-4; maybe TRBD1 (5 bases). The germline V gene encodes CDR1 SEHNR and CDR2 FQNEAQ (reference sequence). Trimming removed 1 base at V and 8 bases at J, with 11 bases between. The CDR3 has 14 residues. CDR3 loop: CASSLDNWDEKLFF. The CDR3 DNA follows: TGTGCCAGCAGCTTAGACAATTGGGACGAAAAACTGTTTTTT.

The chain employs TRBV7-6 and TRBJ2-3; 7 positions match TRBD2. Losses at the gene ends were 5 bases for V and 2 bases for J; bases not matched to a gene: 10. Germline CDR1 is SGHVS and CDR2 is FNYEAQ. The CDR3 spans 16 residues. CDR3: CASSAVDGRTTDTQYF. The DNA for the CDR3 is TGTGCCAGCAGCGCGGTTGACGGGAGGACCACAGATACGCAGTATTTT.

The chain employs TRBV19 and TRBJ1-5, with D possibly TRBD1 on 5 matching bases. Germline CDR1 is LNHDA and CDR2 is SQIVND (reference sequence). The V end was cut by 6 bases, the J end by 4 bases, with 13 bases between. The CDR3 loop spans 14 amino acids. The CDR3 here is CASRHDSLNQPQHF. The CDR3 DNA sequence: TGTGCCAGTAGGCACGACAGCCTGAATCAGCCCCAGCATTTT.

This chain connects TRBV5-1 to TRBJ1-2; D gene ambiguous. Germline assignment: CDR1 SGHRS and CDR2 YFSETQ. The CDR3 is made up of 16 amino acids. Trimming stripped 1 base from V and 3 bases from J, with 16 bases between. For the CDR3, the DNA is TGCGCCAGCAGCTTGAGTGGGCCGCCTGGCGACTATGGCTACACCTTC. It codes for CASSLSGPPGDYGYTF.

V is TRBV11-1 and J is TRBJ1-1; 8 bases agree with TRBD1. Unmatched junction bases numbered 1, after V lost 0 bases and J lost 1 base. The CDR3 spans 15 residues. Germline CDR1 reads SGHAT; CDR2 reads FQDESV (reference sequence). The CDR3 loop is CASSLAGQGNTEAFF. The DNA of the CDR3 is TGTGCCAGCAGCTTAGCCGGACAGGGGAACACTGAAGCTTTCTTT. Complete variable domain (other parts from reference TRBV11-1 and TRBJ1-1): EAEVAQSPRYKITEKSQAVAFWCDPISGHATLYWYRQILGQGPELLVQFQDESVVDDSQLPKDRFSAERLKGVDSTLKIQPAELGDSAMYLCASSLAGQGNTEAFFGQGTRLTVV.